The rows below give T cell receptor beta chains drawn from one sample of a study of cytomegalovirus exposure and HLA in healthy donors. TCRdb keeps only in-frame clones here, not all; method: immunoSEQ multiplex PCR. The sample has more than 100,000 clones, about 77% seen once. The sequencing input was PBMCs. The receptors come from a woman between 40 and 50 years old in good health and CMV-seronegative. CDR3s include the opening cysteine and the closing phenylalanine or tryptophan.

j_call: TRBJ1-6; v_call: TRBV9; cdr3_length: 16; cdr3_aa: CASSVATGRKNSPLHF
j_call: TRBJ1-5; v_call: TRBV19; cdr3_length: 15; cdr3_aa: CASSWERAGNQPQHF
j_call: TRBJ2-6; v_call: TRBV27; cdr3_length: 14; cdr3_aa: CASSFRRPSDVLTF
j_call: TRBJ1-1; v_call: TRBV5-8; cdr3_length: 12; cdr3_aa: CASSLRTRGAFF
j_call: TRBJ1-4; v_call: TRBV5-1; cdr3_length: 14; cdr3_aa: CASSLALTNEKLFF
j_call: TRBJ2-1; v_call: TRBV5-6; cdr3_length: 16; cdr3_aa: CASSLERGGFFNEQFF
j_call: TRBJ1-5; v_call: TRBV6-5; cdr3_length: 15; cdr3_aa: CASSKTGTGNQPQHF
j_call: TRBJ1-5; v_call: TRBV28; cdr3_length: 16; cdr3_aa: CASSLVAWWLNQPQHF
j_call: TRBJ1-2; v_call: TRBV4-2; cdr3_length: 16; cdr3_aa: CASSQERRGVNYGYTF
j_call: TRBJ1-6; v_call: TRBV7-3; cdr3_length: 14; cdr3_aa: CASSRGGTNSPLHF
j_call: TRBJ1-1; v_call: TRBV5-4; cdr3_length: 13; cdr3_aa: CASSLASDTEAFF
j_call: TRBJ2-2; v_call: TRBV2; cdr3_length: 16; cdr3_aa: CASNSGASGGVGELFF
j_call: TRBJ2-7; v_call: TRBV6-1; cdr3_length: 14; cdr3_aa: CASGAGKSSYEQYF
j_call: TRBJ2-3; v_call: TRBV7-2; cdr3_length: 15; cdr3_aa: CASRRRTGRTDTQYF
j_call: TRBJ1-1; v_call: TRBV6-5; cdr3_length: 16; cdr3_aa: CASSYWAGQRNTEAFF
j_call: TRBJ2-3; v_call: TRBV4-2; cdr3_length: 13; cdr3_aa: CASSQGDEDTQYF
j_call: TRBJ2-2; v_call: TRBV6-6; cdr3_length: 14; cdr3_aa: CASRSDGSTGELFF
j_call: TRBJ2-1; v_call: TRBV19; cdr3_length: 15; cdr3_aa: CASKNDRGGYNEQFF
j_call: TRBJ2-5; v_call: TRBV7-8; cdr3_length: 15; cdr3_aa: CASSLGQGGKETQYF
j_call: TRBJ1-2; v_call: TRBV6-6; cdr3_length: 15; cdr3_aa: CASSYGDRGSYGYTF
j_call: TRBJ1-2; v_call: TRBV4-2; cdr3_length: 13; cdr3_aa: CASSQETGGGYTF
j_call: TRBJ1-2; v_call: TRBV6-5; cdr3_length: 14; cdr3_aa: CASSYSGSLYGYTF
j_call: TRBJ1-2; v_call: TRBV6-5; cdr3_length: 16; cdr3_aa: CASSYSKATLVRGYTF
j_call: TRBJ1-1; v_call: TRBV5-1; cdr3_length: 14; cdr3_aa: CASSLRTVSTEAFF
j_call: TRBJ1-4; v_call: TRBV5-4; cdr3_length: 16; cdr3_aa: CASSWYTGATNEKLFF
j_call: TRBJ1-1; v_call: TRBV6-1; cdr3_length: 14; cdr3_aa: CASSPISGRTEAFF
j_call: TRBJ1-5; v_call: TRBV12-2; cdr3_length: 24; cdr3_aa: CASRLVVNSTLMPDRKDSNQPQHF
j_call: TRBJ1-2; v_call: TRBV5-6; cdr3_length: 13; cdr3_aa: CASSLGIQVGYTF
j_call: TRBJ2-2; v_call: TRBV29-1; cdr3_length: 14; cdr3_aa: CSVPDTHSTGELFF
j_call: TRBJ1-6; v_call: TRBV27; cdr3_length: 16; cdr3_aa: CASSLWARTQYSPLHF
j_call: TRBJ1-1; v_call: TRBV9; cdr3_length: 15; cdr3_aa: CASSTRPDMNTEAFF
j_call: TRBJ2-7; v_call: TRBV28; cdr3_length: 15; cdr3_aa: CASTPGDSRLYEQYF
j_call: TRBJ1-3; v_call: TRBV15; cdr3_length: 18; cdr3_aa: CATSRDLGSSKRGNTIYF
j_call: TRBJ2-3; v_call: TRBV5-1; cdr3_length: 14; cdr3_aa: CASRGGASTDTQYF
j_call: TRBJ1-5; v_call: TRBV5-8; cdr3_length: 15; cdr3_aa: CASSRGQVRQQPQHF
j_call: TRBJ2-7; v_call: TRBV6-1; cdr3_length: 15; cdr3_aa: CASIRDRTSSYEQYF
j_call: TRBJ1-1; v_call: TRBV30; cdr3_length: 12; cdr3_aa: CAWRSGRRGAFF
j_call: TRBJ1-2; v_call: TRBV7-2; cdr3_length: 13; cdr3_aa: CASSWRPGDGYTF
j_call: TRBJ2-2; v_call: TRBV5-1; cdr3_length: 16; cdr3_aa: CASSSSGGLNTGELFF
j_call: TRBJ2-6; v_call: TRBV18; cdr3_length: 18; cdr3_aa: CASSRQGAGVSGANVLTF
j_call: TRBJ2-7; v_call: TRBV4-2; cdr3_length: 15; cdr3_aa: CASSQDLSRGGEQYF
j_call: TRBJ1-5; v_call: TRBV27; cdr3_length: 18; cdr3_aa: CASSLKGTGIPNNQPQHF
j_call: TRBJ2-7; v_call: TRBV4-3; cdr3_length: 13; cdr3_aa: CASSQTTRFEQYF
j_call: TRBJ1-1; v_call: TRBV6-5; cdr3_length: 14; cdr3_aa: CASSGTGGLTEAFF
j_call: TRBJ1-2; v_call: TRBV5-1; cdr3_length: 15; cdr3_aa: CASSSSLGGGYGYTF
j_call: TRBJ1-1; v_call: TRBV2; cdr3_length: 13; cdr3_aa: CASRGQGGYEAFF
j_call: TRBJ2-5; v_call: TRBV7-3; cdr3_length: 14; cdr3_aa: CASSPSSGQETQYF
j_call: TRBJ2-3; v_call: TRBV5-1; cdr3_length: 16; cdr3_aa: CASSDRVRADSDTQYF
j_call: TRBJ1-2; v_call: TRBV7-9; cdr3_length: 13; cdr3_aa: CASSSPSDEVYTF
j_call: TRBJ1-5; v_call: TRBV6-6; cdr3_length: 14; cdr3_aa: CASRHSGSNQPQHF
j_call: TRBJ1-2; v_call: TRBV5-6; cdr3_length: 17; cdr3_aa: CASSWNRGSSIGVGYTF
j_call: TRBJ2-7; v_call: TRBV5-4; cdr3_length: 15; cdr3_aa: CASSSQGTGLGEQYF
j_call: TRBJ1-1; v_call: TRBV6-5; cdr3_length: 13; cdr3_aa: CASTLGGLSEAFF
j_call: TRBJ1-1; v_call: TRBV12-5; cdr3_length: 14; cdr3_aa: CASGPSRGNTEAFF
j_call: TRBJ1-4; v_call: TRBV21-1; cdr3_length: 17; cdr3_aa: CASLTPPQDRVHEKLFF
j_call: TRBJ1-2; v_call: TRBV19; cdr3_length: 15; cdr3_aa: CASSNPGQGGYGYTF
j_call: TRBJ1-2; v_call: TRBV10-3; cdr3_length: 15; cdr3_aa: CAIRPGIGMDYGYTF
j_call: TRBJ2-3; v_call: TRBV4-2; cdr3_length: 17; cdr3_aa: CASSQETVLGARDTQYF
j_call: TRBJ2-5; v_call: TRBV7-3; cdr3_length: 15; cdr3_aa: CASSTTSGGSETQYF